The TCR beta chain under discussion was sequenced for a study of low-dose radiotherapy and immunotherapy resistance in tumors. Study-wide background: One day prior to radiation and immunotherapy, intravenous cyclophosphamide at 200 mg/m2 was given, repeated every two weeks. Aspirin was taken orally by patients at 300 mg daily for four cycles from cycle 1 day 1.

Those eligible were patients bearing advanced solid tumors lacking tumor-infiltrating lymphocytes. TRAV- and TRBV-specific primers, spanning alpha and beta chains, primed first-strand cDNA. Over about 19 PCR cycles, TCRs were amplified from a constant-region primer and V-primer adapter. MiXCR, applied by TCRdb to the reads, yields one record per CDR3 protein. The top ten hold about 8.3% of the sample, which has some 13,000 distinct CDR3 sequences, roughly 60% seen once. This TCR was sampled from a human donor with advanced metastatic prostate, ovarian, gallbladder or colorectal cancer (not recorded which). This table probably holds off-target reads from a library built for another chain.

The chain's CDR3 is CASTGQGSKTEAFF. CDR3 in DNA: TGTGCCAGCACCGGACAGGGATCGAAGACTGAAGCTTTCTTT. The chain is built from TRBV6-2 or TRBV6-3 and TRBJ1-1; TRBD1 matches at 8 bases. The CDR3 extends over 14 amino acids. V lost 7 bases, J lost 5 bases, and 9 bases stayed unmatched. Germline CDR1 is MNHEY and CDR2 is SVGEGT.